A single sample gave rise to the 25 T cell receptor beta chains below, sequenced in a study of blood T cell repertoires in COVID-19. Clones were sequenced by immunoSEQ multiplex PCR, and TCRdb holds only the in-frame ones, with some missing. The sample carries under 65,000 clones, 82% recorded once. The sample consisted of peripheral blood. The receptor source for this set is an older woman with acute or convalescent COVID-19.

The genes are TRBV6-5 and TRBJ2-7; D possibly corresponds to TRBD1 (6 bases). The CDR3 consists of 14 residues. Germline V gene data show CDR1 as MNHEY and CDR2 as SVGAGI. With 5 bases removed from V and 1 base from J, the gap between germline ends came to 12 bases. The CDR3 sequence: CASSSSDSSYEQYF. CDR3 nucleotides: TGTGCCAGCAGTAGTTCGGACAGTTCCTACGAGCAGTACTTC.

The V gene is TRBV2, the J gene TRBJ2-7, with TRBD2 matching 9 bases. The J segment lost 0 bases and the V segment lost 7 bases, leaving 10 bases of the junction unmatched. The CDR3 extends over 16 amino acids. Germline CDR1 SNHLY, CDR2 FYNNEI. The CDR3 DNA follows: TGTGCCAGCACCAGCGGGGGGATCTCCCCCTCCTACGAGCAGTACTTC. This sequence encodes CASTSGGISPSYEQYF.

This clone has only a few counts. The chain links TRBV5-4 to TRBJ1-6, with D perhaps matching TRBD1 (6 bases). The germline V and J ends were trimmed by 0 bases and 10 bases, with 11 bases remaining between them. The germline CDR1 and CDR2 sequences are SGHNT and YYREEE (reference sequence). The CDR3 sequence is 14 residues long. The CDR3 loop reads CASSLAGDGSPLHF. CDR3 DNA: TGTGCCAGCAGCTTGGCAGGGGATGGATCACCCCTCCACTTT.

This clone was detected only once. The chain recombines TRBV12-3 or TRBV12-4 with TRBJ1-2; D not resolved. The CDR3 runs to 13 residues. Trimming took 8 bases from V and 0 from J, leaving 10 bases between them. Written as DNA, the CDR3 is TGTGCCAGCGGGAGAGAAACTAACTATGGCTACACCTTC. It encodes CASGRETNYGYTF.

The chain employs TRBV5-6 and TRBJ1-1, with 7 bases identical to TRBD1. Germline V lookup: CDR1 SGHDT, CDR2 YYEEEE. V trimming: 3 bases; J trimming: 4 bases; junction bases outside the gene matches: 6. CDR3 length: 14 amino acids. CDR3 residues: CASSSQQGTTEAFF. Here the CDR3 DNA reads TGTGCCAGCAGCTCTCAACAGGGGACCACTGAAGCTTTCTTT.

This chain connects TRBV4-3 to TRBJ1-4; D is perhaps TRBD1 (6 bases). The CDR3 has 16 residues. Trimming removed 3 bases at V and 8 bases at J, with 19 bases between. CDR1 and CDR2 from the germline V gene are LGHNA and YSLEER. This CDR3 is CASSQTQRGGVEKLFF. DNA for the CDR3: TGCGCCAGCAGCCAGACCCAGAGGGGGGGCGTGGAAAAACTGTTTTTT.

The V gene is TRBV9, the J gene TRBJ1-4; no clear D. Germline CDR1 SGDLS, CDR2 YYNGEE. The CDR3 covers 17 residues. The ends were cut back, 4 bases at V and 4 bases at J, with 20 bases in the middle. The CDR3 loop reads CASSRSHGRGSNEKLFF. The CDR3 DNA sequence: TGTGCCAGCAGCCGAAGTCACGGACGGGGTAGTAATGAAAAACTGTTTTTT.

This sequence joins TRBV25-1 and TRBJ1-2; the D gene is possibly TRBD1 (5 bases). The CDR3 totals 13 residues. Trimming left V 2 bases short and J 4 bases short, with 8 bases between. Germline-derived CDR1 and CDR2 are MGHDK and SYGVNS. This CDR3 is CASSEMTAYGYTF. The CDR3 DNA sequence: TGTGCCAGCAGTGAAATGACAGCCTATGGCTACACCTTC.

The J gene is TRBJ1-6, the V gene TRBV5-1; D is uncertain. Germline CDR1 and CDR2: SGHRS and YFSETQ. Trimming removed 5 bases from V and 5 bases from J, with 5 bases in between. CDR3 length: 12 amino acids. The CDR3, as DNA: TGCGCCAGCAGTCAGAATAATTCACCCCTCCACTTT. Protein sequence: CASSQNNSPLHF.

This clone has a single count. Written as DNA, the CDR3 is TGTGCCACCAGTGAGGGGACAGTAAATGAAAAACTGTTTTTT. Translating gives CATSEGTVNEKLFF. The V call is TRBV24-1, the J call TRBJ1-4; 7 bases map to TRBD1. CDR3 length: 14 residues. In germline, CDR1 is KGHDR, CDR2 SFDVKD. Trimming removed 4 bases from V and 5 bases from J; junction bases left unmatched: 3.

The rearrangement links TRBV6-4 to TRBJ2-2, with D unresolved. CDR1 and CDR2 from the germline V gene are MRHNA and SNTAGT. This CDR3 spans 12 amino acids. Trimming took off 6 bases at V and 7 bases at J, with 9 bases between the two ends. CDR3 sequence: CASRGPGGELFF. Written as DNA, the CDR3 is TGTGCCAGCAGGGGTCCAGGCGGGGAGCTGTTTTTT.

J is TRBJ1-4 and V is TRBV7-2, with D possibly matching TRBD1 (5 bases). Trimming shortened V by 1 base and J by 0 bases, and 6 bases separated the two germline ends. CDR3 length: 15 residues. Germline V CDR1 and CDR2: SGHTA, FQGNSA. The CDR3 region is CASSLVTATNEKLFF. The CDR3 DNA reads as TGTGCCAGCAGCTTAGTGACAGCAACTAATGAAAAACTGTTTTTT.

Concerning this clone: The same CDR3 is also encoded by other DNA sequences in this sample. The chain joins TRBV2 to TRBJ1-5; TRBD1 might be the D (6 bases). The V and J ends lost 4 bases and 4 bases respectively, with 17 bases between them. This CDR3 spans 16 amino acids. Germline loops: CDR1 SNHLY, CDR2 FYNNEI. The CDR3 sequence: CASSGGQGKGNQPQHF. CDR3 sequence (DNA): TGTGCCAGCAGTGGGGGGCAGGGTAAGGGAAATCAGCCCCAGCATTTT.

The chain couples TRBV28 to TRBJ1-2, with D unresolved. This CDR3 region has 15 residues. V was clipped by 2 bases and J by 6 bases, with 16 bases between them. The V gene's germline CDR1 is MDHEN and CDR2 SYDVKM. This chain's CDR3 is CASSLITEREDGYTF. The CDR3 DNA follows: TGTGCCAGCAGTTTAATTACAGAGAGGGAAGATGGCTACACCTTC.

This clone was observed a handful of times. The chain links TRBV7-3 to TRBJ2-3, with TRBD1 matching over 10 bases. Germline V CDR1 and CDR2: SGHTA, FQGTGA. CDR3 length: 15 amino acids. Losses at the gene ends were 5 bases for V and 4 bases for J; bases not matched to a gene: 6. The CDR3 nucleotides are TGTGCCAGCAGCACGGGACAGGGGAAGGCAGATACGCAGTATTTT. Residues: CASSTGQGKADTQYF.

The rearrangement joins TRBV7-8 to TRBJ1-2; no definite D call. The CDR3 is 15 residues long. Germline CDR1 is SGHVS and CDR2 is FQNEAQ. Trimming left V 4 bases short and J 8 bases short, with 20 bases between. The chain's CDR3 is CASSSSDRGVRGYTF. The CDR3 nucleotides read TGTGCCAGCAGCTCTTCGGATCGGGGAGTAAGGGGCTACACCTTC. The complete variable domain, with remaining parts taken from reference TRBV7-8 and TRBJ1-2, reads GAGVSQSPRYKVAKRGQDVALRCDPISGHVSLFWYQQALGQGPEFLTYFQNEAQLDKSGLPSDRFFAERPEGSVSTLKIQRTQQEDSAVYLCASSSSDRGVRGYTFGSGTRLTVV.

This clone counts as medium-sized. The CDR3 sequence is CSASVERGGSNEQFF. The CDR3 nucleotides are TGCAGTGCTAGTGTGGAACGGGGGGGCTCTAATGAGCAGTTCTTC. This chain joins TRBV20-1 and TRBJ2-1; 8 bases agree with TRBD2. With 3 bases clipped from V and 7 bases from J, the junction kept 11 bases outside the gene matches. The CDR3 covers 15 residues. CDR1 is DFQATT and CDR2 is SNEGSKA in the germline V gene (reference sequence).

V usage is TRBV7-9 and J usage is TRBJ2-3; D is perhaps TRBD1 (5 bases). V was trimmed by 5 bases and J by 2 bases, leaving 17 bases between them. CDR3 length: 16 amino acids. Per germline, CDR1 SEHNR and CDR2 FQNEAQ (reference sequence). CDR3 bases: TGTGCCAGCAGCACCCAGGTTCAGGGTCCCACAGATACGCAGTATTTT. Its translation: CASSTQVQGPTDTQYF.

This clone was observed a handful of times. This chain uses TRBV12-3 or TRBV12-4 with TRBJ2-1; a possible D gene is TRBD2 (5 bases). Trimming stripped 3 bases from V and 8 bases from J, with 11 bases between. The CDR3 covers 13 residues. The CDR3 coding sequence is TGTGCCAGCAGTTTGGGAGAGGGTCATGAGCAGTTCTTC. Amino acid sequence: CASSLGEGHEQFF.

The chain is built from TRBV7-9 and TRBJ1-2, with a weak D call TRBD1 (6 bases). Germline loops: CDR1 SEHNR, CDR2 FQNEAQ (reference sequence). Between the trimmed V and J ends, which lost 5 bases and 3 bases, there was a span of 19 bases. The CDR3 contains 16 residues. The DNA of the CDR3 is TGTGCCAGCAGCAGTGGTGGGACAAAGATCTACTATGGCTACACCTTC. As protein: CASSSGGTKIYYGYTF.

This chain connects TRBV5-1 to TRBJ2-7, with TRBD2 matching 8 bases. V lost 4 bases, J lost 6 bases, and 9 bases stayed unmatched. The CDR3 spans 14 residues. From germline, CDR1 is SGHRS and CDR2 YFSETQ. The DNA of the CDR3 is TGCGCCAGCAGCATTCGGACTAGCCAGGGCGAGCAGTACTTC. Translating gives CASSIRTSQGEQYF.

This clone has only one observation. The chain employs TRBV4-3 and TRBJ2-5; 9 bases match TRBD2. Germline trimming cut 5 bases from V and 4 bases from J; bases unmatched to any gene: 20. Germline CDR1 is LGHNA and CDR2 is YSLEER. CDR3 length: 19 amino acids. CDR3 DNA sequence: TGCGCCAGCAGCTCCCGGTGGGGCTCTGGCGGGGGGGCCTTAGAGACCCAGTACTTC. This translates into CASSSRWGSGGGALETQYF.

This chain links TRBV2 with TRBJ1-2; TRBD1 is a possible D gene (5 bases). Germline loops: CDR1 SNHLY, CDR2 FYNNEI. The V end was cut by 2 bases, the J end by 4 bases, with 14 bases between. CDR3 length equals 15 residues. CDR3 region: CASSESGRASYGYTF. The DNA of the CDR3 is TGTGCCAGCAGTGAATCGGGCAGGGCCTCCTATGGCTACACCTTC.

This sequence joins TRBV3-1 (or the pseudogene TRBV3-2) and TRBJ2-1, with TRBD2 matching over 7 bases. CDR1 LGHDT and CDR2 YNNKEL come from the germline V gene (reference sequence). Trimming took 4 bases from V and 4 from J; bases not matched to a gene: 10. CDR3 size: 16 residues. The CDR3 DNA reads TGTGCCAGCAGCCGTGGGAGGGGAACGACTTACAATGAGCAGTTCTTC. Protein: CASSRGRGTTYNEQFF.

This clone was recorded a few times. J is TRBJ2-2 and V is TRBV6-5, with 12 bases that match TRBD2. Unmatched junction bases numbered 4, after V lost 2 bases and J lost 6 bases. The CDR3 covers 16 residues. Germline V gene data show CDR1 as MNHEY and CDR2 as SVGAGI. This CDR3 reads CASSYRLAGDPGELFF. CDR3 in DNA: TGTGCCAGCAGTTACCGACTAGCGGGGGATCCCGGGGAGCTGTTTTTT.